This T cell receptor beta chain comes out of a study of identifying expanded T cells in peripheral blood. TCRdb's copy holds only in-frame clones and misses some; the assay was immunoSEQ multiplex PCR. This sample has over 85,000 clones; roughly 88% occur once, and the top ten carry 14%. V lost 8 bases to trimming and J lost 7 bases, with 12 bases between them. Germline lookup yields CDR1 KGHSH and CDR2 LQKENI. The CDR3 covers 12 residues. The chain combines TRBV18 with TRBJ2-1; D gene ambiguous. The receptor was derived from a person aged 18 to 75 in good health. The sequencing input was blood. The DNA of the CDR3 is TGTGCCAGCCGACCTGGGCTGAATGAGCAGTTCTTC. Protein: CASRPGLNEQFF. The whole variable domain, remainder taken from reference TRBV18 and TRBJ2-1, is NAGVMQNPRHLVRRRGQEARLRCSPMKGHSHVYWYRQLPEEGLKFMVYLQKENIIDESGMPKERFSAEFPKEGPSILRIQQVVRGDSAAYFCASRPGLNEQFFGPGTRLTVL.